The clone carrying this T cell receptor (beta chain) was observed a handful of times. Its antigen is currently unknown. This specimen comes from a study of vaccination and CD4 T cells after COVID-19. Study-wide context: Cultures designated as controls were supplied with a CEFX pool, an HIV-1 Nef pool, or no peptide. Study-wide findings and caveats: Although the median of SARS-CoV-2-reactive clonotypes rose from around 20 to 38, the change was not significant. Spike mono-reactivity was shown by 304 of 307 vaccine-specific clones in convalescent patients.

Scientists ran DNA taken from cultured CD4+ T cells through the Oncomine TCR Beta short-read assay for sequencing. Each CDR3 protein is one row after TCRdb ran MiXCR on the PCR reads. The sample yields nearly 15,000 distinct CDR3 sequences, roughly 43% seen once. Regarding treatment: roughly 11-day PBMC culture with coronavirus spike peptide pools or control peptides (ViraFEST assay). Sequencing was carried out using CD4+ T cells from blood, cultured in vitro. The receptor's source is a human donor who had recovered from COVID-19.

The CDR3 is CASSPRRSNTEAFF. Here the CDR3 DNA reads TGTGCCAGCAGCCCCCGGCGGTCGAACACTGAAGCTTTCTTT. V usage is TRBV11-3 and J usage is TRBJ1-1; D gene uncertain. V was pared by 5 bases and J by 1 base, with 11 bases between. The CDR3 totals 14 residues. Germline V gene lookup returns CDR1 SGHNT and CDR2 YENEEA.